This TCR beta chain appears in the sequencing data of a study of blood T cell repertoires in COVID-19. Study summary: Acute and convalescent COVID-19 specimens originated in the United States, Italy and Spain.

Repertoires were generated with immunoSEQ multiplex PCR, while TCRdb's copy carries only in-frame clones and drops some. Of approximately 300,000 clones in the sample, 75% to 90% were seen once. Sequenced sample: peripheral blood. The TCR was taken from a middle-aged woman with acute or convalescent COVID-19.

Here the CDR3 reads CASSLVLREQAISYEQYV. CDR3 nucleotides: TGCGCCAGCAGCTTGGTTTTGAGAGAACAGGCAATCTCCTACGAGCAGTACGTC. The chain recombines TRBV5-1 with TRBJ2-7; TRBD1 might be the D (5 bases). The CDR3 consists of 18 residues. The V and J ends lost 0 bases and 0 bases respectively, with 19 bases between them. Per germline, CDR1 SGHRS and CDR2 YFSETQ.